The rows below give T cell receptor beta chains drawn from one sample of a study of tumor and adjacent non-tumor tissue in lung cancer. MiXCR, run by TCRdb on the multiplex PCR reads, gives a single entry per CDR3 protein. This sample yields around 99,000 distinct CDR3 sequences, of which 50% to 70% are seen a single time; around a fifth belongs to the top ten. Sequencing was carried out using distant non-tumor lung tissue. These TCRs come from a man aged 60 to 69 with non-small cell lung cancer. Each CDR3 is given with its conserved first and last residue. The D gene is left open where the match is weak. Some rows mark clone size as missing; the rest say once, few, many or name a class of expanded clone.

j_call d_call cdr3_length clone_size v_call cdr3_aa cdr3_nt
TRBJ2-7 . 13 . TRBV2 CASSAGPTYEQYF TGTGCCAGCAGTGCGGGACCCACCTACGAGCAGTACTTC
TRBJ2-2 . 15 . TRBV29-1 CIVRQDTSNTGELFF TGCATCGTTCGACAGGATACCTCGAACACCGGGGAGCTGTTTTTT
TRBJ2-7 . 15 medium-sized TRBV11-2 CASSLDAGASLEQYF TGTGCCAGCAGCTTAGATGCGGGGGCCTCACTTGAGCAGTACTTC
TRBJ2-2 . 17 many TRBV6-1 CASSTNSPGPNTGELFF TGTGCCAGCAGTACTAACTCCCCGGGACCTAACACCGGGGAGCTGTTTTTT
TRBJ1-1 TRBD1 21 . TRBV6-5 CASRRWGDRGPWVPYGTEAFF TGTGCCAGCAGAAGGTGGGGGGACAGGGGGCCATGGGTCCCATATGGGACTGAAGCTTTCTTC
TRBJ2-3 . 13 . TRBV11-2 CAIRFEGLDTQYF TGTGCCATCAGATTTGAAGGGCTGGATACGCAGTATTTT
TRBJ2-2 . 15 few TRBV30 CAWSARGRNTGELFF TGTGCCTGGAGTGCCAGGGGACGGAACACCGGGGAGCTGTTTTTT
TRBJ1-5 . 13 many TRBV10-3 CAISDGGNQPQHF TGTGCCATCAGTGATGGAGGCAATCAGCCCCAGCATTTT
TRBJ1-4 TRBD1 15 . TRBV20-1 CSANPWTGSNEEVFF TGCAGTGCCAACCCCTGGACAGGATCTAATGAAGAAGTGTTTTTT
TRBJ2-5 TRBD2 15 many TRBV6-2/TRBV6-3 CASSSAGVTQETQYF TGTGCCAGCAGTTCAGCGGGGGTAACACAAGAGACCCAGTACTTC
TRBJ2-7 TRBD1 16 . TRBV4-3 CASSQTTGAGGYEQYF TGCGCCAGCAGCCAGACTACCGGAGCAGGGGGTTACGAGCAGTACTTC
TRBJ1-1 . 13 . TRBV2 CTSSDGVLGEAFF TGTACCAGCAGTGATGGGGTTCTCGGTGAAGCTTTCTTT
TRBJ1-5 . 13 . TRBV10-2 CSSTGNYYQPQHF TGCTCCAGCACTGGGAACTACTATCAGCCCCAGCATTTT
TRBJ2-1 TRBD2 14 . TRBV6-1 CASKGISGYNEQFF TGTGCCAGCAAAGGGATTAGCGGGTACAATGAGCAGTTCTTC
TRBJ1-5 TRBD1 15 . TRBV4-3 CASSQERGRVQPQHF TGCGCGAGCAGCCAAGAGAGGGGGCGAGTGCAGCCCCAGCATTTT
TRBJ1-1 . 13 . TRBV11-1 CARSSPPRAETFF TGTGCCAGGAGCTCGCCACCAAGGGCTGAAACTTTCTTT
TRBJ1-2 . 14 medium-sized TRBV5-5 CASSLEGARYGYTF TGTGCCAGCAGCTTGGAGGGAGCTCGCTATGGCTACACCTTC
TRBJ2-2 . 16 once TRBV5-1 CACQSEGSRLTRELFF TGCGCCTGCCAGTCCGAAGGATCACGACTGACCAGGGAGCTGTTTTTT
TRBJ2-7 . 15 . TRBV6-1 CASSSGAFSTYEQYF TGTGCTAGCAGTTCTGGGGCATTCAGCACCTACGAGCAGTACTTC
TRBJ2-6 TRBD1 16 . TRBV19 CASSMRQGQGANVLTF TGTGCCAGTAGTATGCGACAGGGGCAAGGGGCCAACGTCCTGACTTTC
TRBJ2-2 TRBD1 16 . TRBV4-3 CASSQGDRVGTGELFF TGCGCCAGCAGCCAAGGGGACAGGGTTGGGACCGGGGAGCTGTTTTTT
TRBJ2-7 TRBD2 12 . TRBV10-3 CAISEAGNEHYF TGTGCCATCAGTGAAGCGGGGAACGAGCACTACTTC
TRBJ1-2 . 12 . TRBV20-1 CSARPENYGYTF TGCAGTGCTAGACCGGAAAACTATGGCTACACCTTC
TRBJ2-5 . 13 many TRBV6-1 CASSEQGGETQYF TGTGCCAGCAGCGAACAGGGAGGGGAGACCCAGTACTTC
TRBJ1-5 . 14 few TRBV19 CASSMRDSGQPQHF TGTGCCAGTAGTATGCGGGATTCGGGTCAGCCCCAGCATTTT
TRBJ1-1 . 16 . TRBV11-3 CASSPRGSSSNTKAFF TGTGCTAGCAGCCCCCGGGGGAGCTCTTCGAACACTAAAGCTTTCTTT
TRBJ2-1 . 17 many TRBV11-2 CGSSLFGGVGGRNEQFF TGTGGCAGCAGCTTATTCGGCGGGGTTGGAGGGCGCAATGAGCAGTTCTTC
TRBJ1-5 . 15 . TRBV6-6 CASGPQGSGNQPQHF TGTGCCAGTGGACCCCAGGGTTCCGGCAATCAGCCCCAGCATTTT
TRBJ2-6 . 15 . TRBV12-3/TRBV12-4 CASSQRGAGANAPTF TGTGCCAGCAGTCAGAGGGGGGCTGGGGCCAACGCCCCGACTTTC
TRBJ2-3 TRBD2 15 many TRBV30 CAWSPLAGGRDTQYF TGTGCCTGGAGTCCCCTAGCGGGAGGTCGTGATACGCAGTATTTT
TRBJ2-2 . 15 . TRBV11-3 CASNLQHLNTGELFF TGTGCCAGCAACTTACAACACCTGAATACCGGGGAGCTGTTTTTT
TRBJ1-2 TRBD1 20 once TRBV6-2/TRBV6-3 CASSSRRVSGQAGFYYGYTF TGTGCCAGCAGCTCTCGTAGGGTGTCCGGACAGGCCGGATTTTACTATGGCTACACCTTC
TRBJ1-1 TRBD1 18 . TRBV7-3 CASSLKGGTGGFDTEAFF TGTGCCAGCAGCTTAAAGGGGGGGACAGGGGGATTTGACACTGAAGCTTTCTTT
TRBJ2-7 TRBD1 14 few TRBV7-9 CASSFAGQGYEQYF TGTGCCAGCAGCTTCGCGGGACAGGGCTACGAGCAGTACTTC
TRBJ1-5 . 12 . TRBV12-3/TRBV12-4 CASGNSNQSQHF TGTGCCAGCGGCAACAGTAATCAGTCCCAGCATTTT